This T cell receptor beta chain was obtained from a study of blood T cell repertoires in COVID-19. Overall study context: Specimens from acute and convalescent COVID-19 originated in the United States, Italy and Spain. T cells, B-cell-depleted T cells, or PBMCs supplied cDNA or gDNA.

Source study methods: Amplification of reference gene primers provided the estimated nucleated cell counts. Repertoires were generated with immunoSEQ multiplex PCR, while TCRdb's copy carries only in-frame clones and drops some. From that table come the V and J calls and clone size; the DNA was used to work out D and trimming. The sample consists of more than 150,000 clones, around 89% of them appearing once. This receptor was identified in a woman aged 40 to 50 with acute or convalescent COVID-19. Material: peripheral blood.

The CDR3 loop is CASSVVAGGRSGELFF. CDR3 nucleotides: TGTGCCAGCAGCGTAGTCGCAGGGGGTAGGTCCGGGGAGCTGTTTTTT. The chain has TRBV9 and TRBJ2-2, with 7 bases matching TRBD1. Germline CDR1 SGDLS, CDR2 YYNGEE. With 0 bases clipped from V and 6 bases from J, the junction kept 8 bases outside the gene matches. This CDR3 region has 16 residues. Full variable domain (remainder filled in from reference TRBV9 and TRBJ2-2): DSGVTQTPKHLITATGQRVTLRCSPRSGDLSVYWYQQSLDQGLQFLIQYYNGEERAKGNILERFSAQQFPDLHSELNLSSLELGDSALYFCASSVVAGGRSGELFFGEGSRLTVL.